A single sample gave rise to the 8 T cell receptor beta chains below, sequenced in a study of vaccination effects on CD4 cells after COVID-19. The method was immunoSEQ multiplex PCR; TCRdb's version includes in-frame clones alone and lacks a portion of them. The sample lists just over 30,000 clones; roughly 63% were seen once. The antigens for these receptors are not known. Antigen-specific CD4+ T cells were expanded with viral peptide pools in the ViraFEST assay before sequencing. Isolating CD4+ T cells followed approximately 10 days of culture. Sequencing used CD4+ T cells from PBMCs cultured with HCoV-229E spike peptides, obtained before COVID-19 vaccination. Source of these receptors: a human donor who received a COVID-19 vaccine.

The chain employs TRBV7-6 and TRBJ1-1; 7 bases line up with TRBD1. Germline assignment: CDR1 SGHVS and CDR2 FNYEAQ. The CDR3 runs 15 residues. The V gene end was trimmed by 5 bases and the J gene end by 0 bases; junction bases not matched to a gene: 6. DNA of the CDR3: TGTGCCAGCAGCCTCTCAGGGGGATTGAACACTGAAGCTTTCTTT. It is translated as CASSLSGGLNTEAFF.

The chain couples TRBV7-9 to TRBJ1-2, with 8 bases fitting TRBD1. CDR3 length: 16 amino acids. Trimming cost V 5 bases and J 2 bases; bases outside gene matches: 10. The V gene's germline CDR1 is SEHNR and CDR2 FQNEAQ (reference sequence). Here the CDR3 reads CASSDATGERNYGYTF. The CDR3 DNA reads as TGTGCCAGCAGCGACGCGACAGGGGAACGGAACTATGGCTACACCTTC.

A few counts support this clone. The chain uses TRBV11-2 and TRBJ1-4, with 8 bases aligning to TRBD1. V lost 5 bases, J lost 3 bases, and 8 bases stayed unmatched. Germline values: CDR1 SGHAT, CDR2 FQNNGV. This CDR3 spans 16 amino acids. The CDR3 reads CASSRSQGAANEKLFF. CDR3 DNA: TGTGCCAGCAGCAGGAGTCAGGGGGCGGCTAATGAAAAACTGTTTTTT.

The chain has TRBV2 and TRBJ1-1; D is ambiguous. Germline V gene lookup returns CDR1 SNHLY and CDR2 FYNNEI. Trimming removed 4 bases from V and 1 base from J, with 10 bases in between. The CDR3 length is 14 residues. CDR3 sequence: CASSVTRENTEAFF. DNA for the CDR3: TGTGCCAGCAGTGTAACCCGGGAGAACACTGAAGCTTTCTTT. Full variable domain (outside the CDR3, taken from reference TRBV2 and TRBJ1-1): EPEVTQTPSHQVTQMGQEVILRCVPISNHLYFYWYRQILGQKVEFLVSFYNNEISEKSEIFDDQFSVERPDGSNFTLKIRSTKLEDSAMYFCASSVTRENTEAFFGQGTRLTVV.

This clone was recorded a few times. The chain couples TRBV19 to TRBJ1-1; maybe TRBD1 (5 bases). Per germline, CDR1 LNHDA and CDR2 SQIVND (reference sequence). V was shortened by 3 bases and J by 3 bases, with 11 bases between the two germline ends. CDR3 size: 14 residues. CDR3 nucleotide sequence: TGTGCCAGTAGTATGAGGGCGGGGGACACTGAAGCTTTCTTT. Amino acid sequence: CASSMRAGDTEAFF.

V and J are TRBV6-5 and TRBJ2-5; the D call may be TRBD1 or TRBD2 (5 bases each). The CDR3 spans 14 residues. Trimming removed 4 bases at V and 1 base at J, with 10 bases between. CDR1 and CDR2 (germline): MNHEY, SVGAGI. The CDR3 DNA is TGTGCCAGCAGTTTGGGACGTCTCCAAGAGACCCAGTACTTC. Translation gives CASSLGRLQETQYF.

The chain joins TRBV30 to TRBJ1-5; D is undetermined. Germline assignment: CDR1 GTSNPN and CDR2 SVGIG (reference sequence). The CDR3 extends over 13 amino acids. Between the trimmed V and J ends, which lost 2 bases and 1 base, there was a span of 6 bases. The CDR3 DNA sequence: TGTGCCTGGAGTAGAATGAGCAATCAGCCCCAGCATTTT. Translated, it gives CAWSRMSNQPQHF.

V usage is TRBV28 and J usage is TRBJ2-5, with D perhaps matching TRBD1 (5 bases). Germline V gene sequence: CDR1 MDHEN, CDR2 SYDVKM. The CDR3 is made up of 13 amino acids. V was trimmed by 6 bases and J by 4 bases, leaving 12 bases between them. CDR3 protein: CASRGRARETQYF. The CDR3 DNA reads TGTGCCAGCAGGGGCAGGGCCCGAGAGACCCAGTACTTC.